These 5 T cell receptor beta chains share one sample of origin, sequenced in a study of blood T cell repertoires in COVID-19. The protocol was immunoSEQ multiplex PCR, while the TCRdb copy is restricted to in-frame clones and leaves out a portion. Of roughly 49,000 clones in the sample, more than 80% were seen once. Sequences were obtained from peripheral blood. Every receptor here comes from a man aged 55 to 70 with COVID-19, enrolled during active disease.

This chain links TRBV7-8 with TRBJ2-3, with a possible D match to TRBD2 (7 bases). The V end was cut by 1 base, the J end by 2 bases, with 13 bases between. Germline V gene sequence: CDR1 SGHVS, CDR2 FQNEAQ. This CDR3 region has 16 residues. CDR3 residues: CASSLEGGGFTDTQYF. DNA of the CDR3: TGTGCCAGCAGCTTAGAGGGGGGAGGGTTCACAGATACGCAGTATTTT.

This CDR3 reads CASSTRLAGLQETQYF. CDR3 nucleotides: TGTGCCAGCAGCACCAGACTAGCGGGTCTCCAAGAGACCCAGTACTTC. The rearrangement links TRBV11-2 to TRBJ2-5; 10 bases line up with TRBD2. CDR1 SGHAT and CDR2 FQNNGV come from the germline V gene. The CDR3 is 16 residues long. Trimming at V came to 5 bases and at J to 1 base, leaving 7 bases not matched to a gene.

V and J are TRBV6-1 and TRBJ1-5; no firm D call. The CDR3 contains 16 residues. Germline V gene lookup returns CDR1 MNHNS and CDR2 SASEGT. Trimming shortened V by 4 bases and J by 0 bases, and 13 bases separated the two germline ends. DNA for the CDR3: TGTGCCAGCAGTGGGAAGGAACAGTATAGCAATCAGCCCCAGCATTTT. It yields the protein CASSGKEQYSNQPQHF.

This chain links TRBV9 with TRBJ2-1, with D possibly being TRBD2 (5 bases). The CDR3 covers 13 residues. CDR1 is SGDLS, CDR2 YYNGEE, per germline. V lost 4 bases, J lost 9 bases, and 14 bases lay in between. The CDR3 DNA reads as TGTGCCAGCAGCCGGGATTTAATGGGTGAGCAGTTCTTC. This sequence encodes CASSRDLMGEQFF. Full variable domain (outside the CDR3, taken from reference TRBV9 and TRBJ2-1): DSGVTQTPKHLITATGQRVTLRCSPRSGDLSVYWYQQSLDQGLQFLIQYYNGEERAKGNILERFSAQQFPDLHSELNLSSLELGDSALYFCASSRDLMGEQFFGPGTRLTVL.

The V gene is TRBV5-5, the J gene TRBJ1-1, with 12 bases fitting TRBD1. J was trimmed by 4 bases and V by 4 bases; bases with no gene match: 8. The CDR3 loop spans 16 amino acids. Germline V gene sequence: CDR1 SGHKS, CDR2 YYEKEE (reference sequence). CDR3 protein: CASSQGQGATTTEAFF. The CDR3 DNA is TGTGCCAGCAGCCAGGGACAGGGGGCGACGACCACTGAAGCTTTCTTT.